Below are 26 T cell receptor beta chains sequenced from a single sample in a study of blood T cell repertoires in COVID-19. The table came from immunoSEQ multiplex PCR; TCRdb's copy has only in-frame clones and leaves some out. The table has more than 85,000 clones, approximately 80% seen once. Sequenced input: peripheral blood. These receptors were obtained from a human donor in a cohort sampled during active COVID-19.

This chain connects TRBV6-2 or TRBV6-3 to TRBJ2-3; 9 bases are a match to TRBD2. The CDR3 has 14 residues. V trimming: 1 base; J trimming: 6 bases; junction bases outside the gene matches: 2. The germline V gene encodes CDR1 MNHEY and CDR2 SVGEGT. The CDR3 bases are TGTGCCAGCAGTTACTTAGCGGGGGCGGATACGCAGTATTTT. This sequence encodes CASSYLAGADTQYF.

The gene calls are TRBV7-2 and TRBJ1-4; maybe TRBD1 (6 bases). The CDR3 has 15 residues. The V gene's germline CDR1 is SGHTA and CDR2 FQGNSA. Trimming took 0 bases from V and 4 from J, leaving 9 bases between them. The CDR3 protein is CASSLAGALNEKLFF. CDR3 sequence (DNA): TGTGCCAGCAGCTTAGCGGGGGCTCTTAATGAAAAACTGTTTTTT. The whole variable domain, remainder taken from reference TRBV7-2 and TRBJ1-4, is GAGVSQSPSNKVTEKGKDVELRCDPISGHTALYWYRQSLGQGLEFLIYFQGNSAPDKSGLPSDRFSAERTGGSVSTLTIQRTQQEDSAVYLCASSLAGALNEKLFFGSGTQLSVL.

This chain joins TRBV4-1 and TRBJ1-6, with TRBD1 matching over 8 bases. The CDR3 contains 13 residues. Germline V CDR1 and CDR2: MGHRA, YSYEKL. V shed 7 bases and J 10 bases; nucleotides not matched to a gene: 6. The CDR3 sequence is CASKGTGESPLHF. CDR3 sequence (DNA): TGCGCCAGCAAAGGGACAGGAGAATCACCCCTCCACTTT.

V gene TRBV4-2 combines with J gene TRBJ2-7; 11 bases match TRBD2. Germline V gene data show CDR1 as LGHNA and CDR2 as YNFKEQ. CDR3 length: 15 residues. The trim removed 0 bases at V and 5 bases at J, leaving 3 bases unmatched. CDR3 DNA sequence: TGTGCCAGCAGCCAAGATGGGACTAGCGGCCACGAGCAGTACTTC. As protein: CASSQDGTSGHEQYF.

This clone was seen a few times. This rearrangement joins TRBV2 to TRBJ2-7; 10 nucleotides align to TRBD2. CDR3 length equals 14 residues. Trimming took 2 bases from V and 3 from J; bases not matched to a gene: 1. Germline CDR1 reads SNHLY; CDR2 reads FYNNEI. The CDR3 loop reads CASSETSGVYEQYF. CDR3 DNA: TGTGCCAGCAGTGAAACTAGCGGGGTCTACGAGCAGTACTTC.

The gene calls are TRBV7-6 and TRBJ1-2; 7 positions match TRBD1. CDR3 length: 15 amino acids. Per the germline V gene, CDR1 is SGHVS and CDR2 is FNYEAQ. V gave up 5 bases and J gave up 3 bases; unmatched junction bases: 9. CDR3 bases: TGTGCCAGCAGCCTCCAGAGGGGGCGCGACTATGGCTACACCTTC. Protein sequence: CASSLQRGRDYGYTF.

This chain joins TRBV7-8 and TRBJ2-4, with TRBD1 as a possible D gene (6 bases). Germline V CDR1 and CDR2: SGHVS, FQNEAQ. The V gene lost 3 bases and the J gene lost 8 bases, with 11 bases spanning the gap. This CDR3 contains 13 residues. DNA for the CDR3: TGTGCCAGCAGCTTTCCGGGACAACACATTCAGTACTTC. Its protein product is CASSFPGQHIQYF.

The chain combines TRBV13 with TRBJ1-2; TRBD1 matches at 7 bases. Germline V gene lookup returns CDR1 PRHDT and CDR2 FYEKMQ (reference sequence). This CDR3 is 16 amino acids long. Unmatched junction bases numbered 10, after V lost 5 bases and J lost 1 base. The CDR3 DNA is TGTGCCAGCAGCCTAGACAGGGTGAGGGGTAACTATGGCTACACCTTC. Translating gives CASSLDRVRGNYGYTF.

The chain couples TRBV18 to TRBJ2-7, with TRBD2 identical over 16 bases. Per the germline V gene, CDR1 is KGHSH and CDR2 is LQKENI. This CDR3 has 16 amino acids. Trimming cost V 3 bases and J 7 bases; bases outside gene matches: 6. CDR3 coding DNA: TGTGCCAGCTCACCGGGACTAGCGGGGGGGCCTGAGGAGCAGTACTTC. This sequence encodes CASSPGLAGGPEEQYF. Full variable domain (outside the CDR3, taken from reference TRBV18 and TRBJ2-7): NAGVMQNPRHLVRRRGQEARLRCSPMKGHSHVYWYRQLPEEGLKFMVYLQKENIIDESGMPKERFSAEFPKEGPSILRIQQVVRGDSAAYFCASSPGLAGGPEEQYFGPGTRLTVT.

The chain employs TRBV19 and TRBJ2-7; weak D call: TRBD2 (5 bases). Trimming cost V 10 bases and J 2 bases, with 15 bases left between them. The germline V gene encodes CDR1 LNHDA and CDR2 SQIVND (reference sequence). The CDR3 loop spans 13 amino acids. Here the CDR3 reads CATSRRGAYEQYF. The DNA for the CDR3 is TGTGCCACCAGCCGCCGGGGAGCCTACGAGCAGTACTTC.

CDR3 region: CASSPRPTPGNVDGYTF. The CDR3 DNA reads as TGTGCCAGCTCACCACGTCCCACGCCGGGTAATGTCGATGGCTACACCTTC. V gene TRBV18 combines with J gene TRBJ1-2; D uncertain. The CDR3 runs to 17 residues. Germline loops: CDR1 KGHSH, CDR2 LQKENI. V shed 1 base and J shed 6 bases, with 21 bases lying between them.

This chain uses TRBV6-2 or TRBV6-3 with TRBJ2-2; D may be TRBD2 (5 bases). The length of the CDR3 is 16 residues. Trimming shortened V by 6 bases and J by 2 bases, and 16 bases separated the two germline ends. Germline V gives CDR1 MNHEY, CDR2 SVGEGT. The CDR3: CASSGPGGLNTGELFF. The DNA for the CDR3 is TGTGCCAGCAGCGGACCTGGCGGACTTAACACCGGGGAGCTGTTTTTT.

The rearrangement joins TRBV10-3 to TRBJ1-5; 7 bases are shared with TRBD1. Per germline, CDR1 ENHRY and CDR2 SYGVKD. V lost 4 bases to trimming and J lost 0 bases; unmatched junction nucleotides: 3. This CDR3 contains 15 residues. The DNA of the CDR3 is TGTGCCATCAGTGGAGGGGGCCTTAGCAATCAGCCCCAGCATTTT. Residues: CAISGGGLSNQPQHF.

V gene TRBV7-2 combines with J gene TRBJ2-1, with 8 bases matching TRBD2. Trimming cost V 5 bases and J 9 bases; bases outside gene matches: 12. CDR3 length: 15 amino acids. The germline V gene has CDR1 SGHTA and CDR2 FQGNSA. The CDR3 loop reads CASSHGGAGSLEQFF. CDR3 coding DNA: TGTGCCAGCAGCCACGGGGGGGCTGGGTCTCTTGAGCAGTTCTTC.

The chain uses TRBV3-1 (or the pseudogene TRBV3-2) and TRBJ2-7; TRBD1 might be the D (6 bases). Germline CDR1 is LGHDT and CDR2 is YNNKEL (reference sequence). V was cut by 4 bases and J by 6 bases, with 19 bases left in between. This CDR3 is built from 15 residues. CDR3 protein: CASSPLRGPLSEQYF. The CDR3 DNA sequence: TGTGCCAGCAGCCCTCTCAGGGGCCCTCTATCCGAGCAGTACTTC.

The V call is TRBV6-5, the J call TRBJ2-7, with D hard to call. The CDR3 covers 13 residues. Trimming left V 0 bases short and J 2 bases short, with 5 bases between. Germline assignment: CDR1 MNHEY and CDR2 SVGAGI. DNA of the CDR3: TGTGCCAGCAGTTACTCTGTAACCTACGAGCAGTACTTC. Protein: CASSYSVTYEQYF.

V is TRBV18 and J is TRBJ2-4; maybe TRBD1 (6 bases). Germline V lookup: CDR1 KGHSH, CDR2 LQKENI. CDR3 length equals 15 residues. V lost 3 bases and J lost 6, with 15 bases in between. CDR3 protein: CASSPPDSHGNIQYF. In nucleotides, the CDR3 is TGTGCCAGCTCACCCCCGGACAGTCATGGAAACATTCAGTACTTC.

DNA for the CDR3: TGTGCCACCAGTGATCTGCTGGGCAGGGAAAATCAGCCCCAGCATTTT. This translates into CATSDLLGRENQPQHF. The rearrangement uses TRBV24-1 and TRBJ1-5, with a weak D call TRBD1 (5 bases). The CDR3 loop spans 16 amino acids. Germline-derived CDR1 and CDR2 are KGHDR and SFDVKD. The germline V and J ends were trimmed by 3 bases and 4 bases, with 15 bases remaining between them.

This rearrangement joins TRBV4-2 to TRBJ2-3; 15 nucleotides line up with TRBD2. Germline CDR1 reads LGHNA; CDR2 reads YNFKEQ. This CDR3 spans 18 amino acids. J gave up 4 bases and V 5 bases, and 10 bases lay outside the gene matches. The DNA of the CDR3 is TGTGCCAGCAGCTTTGGACTAGCGGGGGGGCCTGGCCCAGATACGCAGTATTTT. It yields the protein CASSFGLAGGPGPDTQYF.

This chain joins TRBV2 and TRBJ2-1; D possibly corresponds to TRBD1 (6 bases). CDR1 and CDR2 from the germline V gene are SNHLY and FYNNEI. The V and J ends lost 3 bases and 0 bases respectively, with 9 bases between them. This CDR3 is built from 15 residues. The DNA of the CDR3 is TGTGCCAGCAGTGATTGGGACAACTCCTACAATGAGCAGTTCTTC. This encodes CASSDWDNSYNEQFF.

The gene calls are TRBV2 and TRBJ2-2; TRBD1 aligns across 10 bases. Germline V gene lookup returns CDR1 SNHLY and CDR2 FYNNEI. Trimming removed 1 base from V and 6 bases from J; junction bases left unmatched: 8. This CDR3 has 17 amino acids. In DNA form, the CDR3 reads TGTGCCAGCAGTGAAGAGACAGGGGGCGGGACGGCCGGGGAGCTGTTTTTT. This gives the protein CASSEETGGGTAGELFF.

The chain links TRBV19 to TRBJ2-3, with 8 bases matching TRBD1. V dropped 5 bases and J dropped 5; count of bases not matched to a gene: 6. Germline V gene sequence: CDR1 LNHDA, CDR2 SQIVND (reference sequence). There are 14 residues in the CDR3. The CDR3 sequence: CASSLRQGKDTQYF. The CDR3, as DNA: TGTGCCAGTAGTTTACGACAGGGGAAAGATACGCAGTATTTT.

The chain uses TRBV9 and TRBJ1-2; 7 positions agree with TRBD1. Germline CDR1 and CDR2: SGDLS and YYNGEE. V lost 2 bases, J lost 4 bases, and 2 bases stayed unmatched. The CDR3 loop spans 13 amino acids. The CDR3 sequence: CASSVAGGYGYTF. CDR3 nucleotide sequence: TGTGCCAGCAGCGTGGCAGGGGGCTATGGCTACACCTTC. Looking up the rest from reference TRBV9 and TRBJ1-2 gives the full variable domain: DSGVTQTPKHLITATGQRVTLRCSPRSGDLSVYWYQQSLDQGLQFLIQYYNGEERAKGNILERFSAQQFPDLHSELNLSSLELGDSALYFCASSVAGGYGYTFGSGTRLTVV.

CDR3: CASSPAGTSGGRRETQYF. The DNA of the CDR3 is TGCGCCAGCAGCCCGGCCGGGACTAGCGGGGGGAGGAGAGAGACCCAGTACTTC. The rearrangement uses TRBV4-1 and TRBJ2-5, with 15 bases identical to TRBD2. The J segment lost 4 bases and the V segment lost 4 bases, leaving 10 bases of the junction unmatched. The CDR3 consists of 18 residues. Germline V lookup: CDR1 MGHRA, CDR2 YSYEKL.

This clone was recorded a few times. This chain uses TRBV30 with TRBJ2-1; 8 nucleotides agree with TRBD2. This CDR3 comprises 17 residues. CDR1 and CDR2 from the germline V gene are GTSNPN and SVGIG (reference sequence). With 0 bases clipped from V and 9 bases from J, the junction kept 16 bases outside the gene matches. CDR3 nucleotide sequence: TGTGCCTGGAGTGTATCCCGGACTAGCCCTGCTAAGGGTGAGCAGTTCTTC. This gives the protein CAWSVSRTSPAKGEQFF.

This clone was found once. The chain combines TRBV19 with TRBJ2-7, with D perhaps TRBD1 (6 bases). Looked up from germline, CDR1 is LNHDA and CDR2 is SQIVND (reference sequence). CDR3 size: 13 residues. V lost 2 bases to trimming and J lost 5 bases, with 10 bases between them. This CDR3 reads CASSITRDNEQYF. In DNA, the CDR3 is TGTGCCAGTAGTATAACCAGGGACAACGAGCAGTACTTC.